This is a list of T cell receptor beta chains from one sample in a study of T cell repertoires in cytomegalovirus infection. TCRdb passed the reads through MiXCR, listing each CDR3 protein once. The table records just over 300,000 distinct CDR3 sequences, 17% of them present only once. The sample consisted of PBMCs. Receptors were obtained from a human donor in good health (CMV status not recorded). Some clones in this sample may be carry-over from other donors' samples. Each CDR3 is given with its conserved first and last residue. D genes are given only for firm matches. Not all rows give a size; the values are once, few, many and, for expanded clones, a class.

v_call: TRBV4-3; cdr3_length: 16; d_call: TRBD1; clone_size: NA; j_call: TRBJ1-6; cdr3_aa: CASSQREQGVYSPLHF; cdr3_nt: TGCGCCAGCAGCCAGCGGGAACAGGGGGTGTATTCACCCCTCCACTTT
v_call: TRBV19; cdr3_length: 12; d_call: NA; clone_size: once; j_call: TRBJ2-1; cdr3_aa: CATRAGGNEQFF; cdr3_nt: TGTGCCACCCGCGCTGGCGGCAATGAGCAGTTCTTC
v_call: TRBV5-8; cdr3_length: 14; d_call: NA; clone_size: NA; j_call: TRBJ1-2; cdr3_aa: CASRRQWGSYGYTF; cdr3_nt: TGTGCCAGCAGACGACAGTGGGGATCCTATGGCTACACCTTC
v_call: TRBV7-2; cdr3_length: 14; d_call: NA; clone_size: many; j_call: TRBJ1-2; cdr3_aa: CASSLMDGGYGYTF; cdr3_nt: TGTGCCAGCAGCCTCATGGACGGTGGCTATGGCTACACCTTC
v_call: TRBV6-1; cdr3_length: 13; d_call: NA; clone_size: NA; j_call: TRBJ2-1; cdr3_aa: CASTRGQINEQFF; cdr3_nt: TGTGCCAGCACCCGGGGGCAGATTAATGAGCAGTTCTTC
v_call: TRBV7-9; cdr3_length: 15; d_call: TRBD1; clone_size: many; j_call: TRBJ1-4; cdr3_aa: CASSFTGGEKEKLFF; cdr3_nt: TGTGCCAGCAGCTTCACAGGGGGAGAGAAGGAAAAACTGTTTTTT
v_call: TRBV7-2; cdr3_length: 15; d_call: NA; clone_size: many; j_call: TRBJ1-5; cdr3_aa: CASSLALSGSQPQHF; cdr3_nt: TGTGCCAGCAGCTTAGCGCTCTCGGGGTCTCAGCCCCAGCATTTT
v_call: TRBV2; cdr3_length: 13; d_call: NA; clone_size: few; j_call: TRBJ1-3; cdr3_aa: CASRVDSGNTIYF; cdr3_nt: TGTGCCAGCAGGGTTGACTCTGGAAACACCATATATTTT
v_call: TRBV7-6; cdr3_length: 14; d_call: TRBD1; clone_size: many; j_call: TRBJ2-5; cdr3_aa: CASSRTGARETQYF; cdr3_nt: TGTGCCAGCAGCCGCACAGGGGCACGAGAGACCCAGTACTTC
v_call: TRBV18; cdr3_length: 15; d_call: NA; clone_size: once; j_call: TRBJ1-3; cdr3_aa: CASSPRGISGNTIYF; cdr3_nt: TGTGCCAGCTCACCACGCGGAATCTCTGGAAACACCATATATTTT
v_call: TRBV12-3/TRBV12-4; cdr3_length: 14; d_call: TRBD1; clone_size: few; j_call: TRBJ1-5; cdr3_aa: CASSRTGAGQPQHF; cdr3_nt: TGTGCCAGCAGCCGGACAGGGGCAGGCCAGCCCCAGCATTTT
v_call: TRBV15; cdr3_length: 15; d_call: NA; clone_size: few; j_call: TRBJ1-5; cdr3_aa: CATSRESGYNQPQHF; cdr3_nt: TGTGCCACCAGCAGAGAGTCGGGGTACAATCAGCCCCAGCATTTT
v_call: TRBV28; cdr3_length: 13; d_call: NA; clone_size: few; j_call: TRBJ2-1; cdr3_aa: CASARTMSDEQFF; cdr3_nt: TGTGCCAGCGCACGGACAATGAGCGATGAGCAGTTCTTC
v_call: TRBV7-6; cdr3_length: 17; d_call: NA; clone_size: many; j_call: TRBJ2-2; cdr3_aa: CASSLVGQIMNTGELFF; cdr3_nt: TGTGCCAGCAGCTTAGTTGGGCAGATAATGAACACCGGGGAGCTGTTTTTT
v_call: TRBV5-1; cdr3_length: 18; d_call: TRBD2; clone_size: NA; j_call: TRBJ2-3; cdr3_aa: CASSLFISTGLVGGTQYF; cdr3_nt: TGCGCCAGCAGCTTGTTTATATCAACGGGACTAGTAGGAGGTACGCAGTATTTT
v_call: TRBV18; cdr3_length: 13; d_call: TRBD1; clone_size: NA; j_call: TRBJ1-5; cdr3_aa: CASSQGARQPQHF; cdr3_nt: TGTGCCAGCTCACAGGGGGCGAGACAGCCCCAGCATTTT
v_call: TRBV27; cdr3_length: 17; d_call: TRBD1; clone_size: many; j_call: TRBJ1-4; cdr3_aa: CASSQTGFPGTNEKLFF; cdr3_nt: TGTGCCAGCAGTCAGACAGGGTTCCCCGGCACGAATGAAAAACTGTTTTTT
v_call: TRBV28; cdr3_length: 13; d_call: NA; clone_size: few; j_call: TRBJ1-3; cdr3_aa: CASIPNAGNTIYF; cdr3_nt: TGTGCCAGCATTCCGAATGCGGGAAACACCATATATTTT
v_call: TRBV19; cdr3_length: 13; d_call: NA; clone_size: NA; j_call: TRBJ2-3; cdr3_aa: CATTGGPTDTQYF; cdr3_nt: TGTGCCACCACCGGGGGGCCGACAGATACGCAGTATTTT
v_call: TRBV7-3; cdr3_length: 15; d_call: NA; clone_size: many; j_call: TRBJ1-2; cdr3_aa: CASSPQEGADYGYTF; cdr3_nt: TGTGCCAGCAGCCCCCAAGAGGGAGCAGACTATGGCTACACCTTC
v_call: TRBV7-2; cdr3_length: 15; d_call: NA; clone_size: many; j_call: TRBJ1-6; cdr3_aa: CASSLGSGRNSPLHF; cdr3_nt: TGTGCCAGCAGCTTAGGGTCAGGGAGGAATTCACCCCTCCACTTT
v_call: TRBV20-1; cdr3_length: 14; d_call: TRBD1; clone_size: NA; j_call: TRBJ1-4; cdr3_aa: CSARWTGGGEKLFF; cdr3_nt: TGCAGTGCTAGATGGACAGGGGGCGGTGAAAAACTGTTTTTT
v_call: TRBV20-1; cdr3_length: 12; d_call: NA; clone_size: few; j_call: TRBJ2-1; cdr3_aa: CSANPDLSEQFF; cdr3_nt: TGCAGTGCTAACCCGGACTTATCAGAGCAGTTCTTC
v_call: TRBV7-2; cdr3_length: 13; d_call: TRBD1; clone_size: NA; j_call: TRBJ1-2; cdr3_aa: CASSLTGPDGYTF; cdr3_nt: TGTGCCAGCAGCTTGACAGGGCCGGATGGCTACACCTTC
v_call: TRBV7-8; cdr3_length: 16; d_call: NA; clone_size: many; j_call: TRBJ2-3; cdr3_aa: CASSLRSGGALDTQYF; cdr3_nt: TGTGCCAGCAGCTTACGATCTGGGGGGGCCCTCGATACGCAGTATTTT
v_call: TRBV27; cdr3_length: 14; d_call: NA; clone_size: many; j_call: TRBJ1-1; cdr3_aa: CASSFTVTNTEAFF; cdr3_nt: TGTGCCAGCAGTTTCACGGTTACGAACACTGAAGCTTTCTTT